This T cell receptor (beta chain) was identified in a study of blood T cell repertoires in COVID-19 (dated by TCRdb to the early 2020s). Looking at the study overall: The collaborator samples originated in the United States, Italy and Spain and spanned the acute and convalescent phases of COVID-19. Where HLA class I and class II types were available, the types were taken from metadata supplied by the sample provider, not from assay-based typing. The sample metadata nearly always contained a de-identified subject ID, COVID-19 status, age in years and sex. The samples were drawn from the first 160 participants of the ongoing ImmuneRACE study and from more than 1,000 subjects provided by 6 global collaborators. The prospective study material was composed of cDNA or gDNA derived from T cells, B-cell-depleted T cells, or PBMCs. Subjects who had been exposed to COVID-19, were actively infected with it, or had recovered from it provided the deeply sampled blood TCRbeta repertoires that made up the dataset. The repertoires were released in a freely available public database intended as a resource for research on the immune response to SARS-CoV-2.

TCRbeta CDR3 regions were amplified from genomic DNA using the immunoSEQ Assay, a bias-controlled multiplex PCR. Per the source publication's procedure: Within the assay, amplification of reference gene primers was used to estimate how many nucleated cells each sample contained. Sequence reads were collapsed and filtered to measure the absolute abundance of every unique TCRbeta CDR3 rearrangement. For each sample, productive Simpson clonality was calculated as the square root of Simpson's diversity index over productive rearrangements. The table was pulled from immuneACCESS by TCRdb, which kept in-frame rearrangements only. Such tables lose some clones; where checked, under half of the loss comes from unresolved V genes, and the rest has no known cause. The V and J calls and clone size are taken from that table; D and trimming were inferred from the DNA. Across this sample there are 150,000 to 200,000 clones, with around 90% seen only once. The ten top clones hold approximately 4.5% of the sample.

Turning to this clone: There is no known antigen for this receptor. Base qualities are not recorded, but no much larger clone differs from it by a single base.

The germline V gene (reference sequence) specifies MNHNY as CDR1 and SVGAGI as CDR2. From the cysteine up to the phenylalanine, the CDR3 has a length of 13 residues. CDR3 DNA is the only sequence kept; it has 39 bases, read in frame from the first base. Trimming leaves V shorter by 6 bases and J shorter by 7 bases, with the junction holding 6 bases beyond the gene matches. Collaborating institutions collected whole blood in K2EDTA tubes following their own protocols. Collaborator samples were shipped for TCRbeta analysis as frozen whole blood, isolated PBMCs, or DNA extracted from either sample type. General findings and caveats noted by the study authors: The amount of clinical and demographic metadata varied by source and participant and was provided uncurated.

The V gene is TRBV6-6 and the J gene is TRBJ2-7; TRBD2 aligns with 10 central bases. The clonotype originates from a human donor in a cohort sampled during active COVID-19. The sequencing sample was made of peripheral blood. The CDR3 region reads CASRLAGSGEQYF. The DNA sequence is TGTGCCAGCAGACTAGCGGGGTCCGGGGAGCAGTACTTC.